A selection of T cell receptor beta chains follows, all from one sample in a study of cytomegalovirus exposure and HLA in healthy donors. Some clones are missing from TCRdb's copy, which holds only in-frame ones; the method was immunoSEQ multiplex PCR. The sample contains just over 150,000 clones, about 79% of which appear only once. The specimen was PBMCs. These receptors were obtained from a woman aged 45-65 years in good health and CMV-seropositive. Each CDR3 is given with its conserved first and last residue. The D gene is left open where the match is weak. Rows give clone size only sometimes, using once, few, many, or a class for an expanded clone.

V gene	clone size	J gene	D gene	CDR3 DNA	CDR3 protein
TRBV7-3	NA	TRBJ1-5	NA	TGTGCCAGCAGCTTTAGGAGCCAAAATCAGCCCCAGCATTTT	CASSFRSQNQPQHF
TRBV4-3	NA	TRBJ2-5	TRBD2	TGCGCCAGCAGCCAAGAACGCCCGCTAGGCGGGGGGGTACAACAAGAGACCCAGTACTTC	CASSQERPLGGGVQQETQYF
TRBV23-1	NA	TRBJ1-3	NA	TGCGCCAGCAGTCAGGTCGGAACAGTCCGCTCTGGAAACACCATATATTTT	CASSQVGTVRSGNTIYF
TRBV6-1	NA	TRBJ1-2	NA	TGTGCCAGCAGTGATTCGGGGGACCCCAACTATGGCTACACCTTC	CASSDSGDPNYGYTF
TRBV6-4	once	TRBJ2-3	TRBD2	TGTGCCAGCAGCCCGACTAGCGGGAGGATAGATACGCAGTATTTT	CASSPTSGRIDTQYF
TRBV5-6	once	TRBJ1-6	NA	TGTGCCAGCAGCCACCCAACGAATACAGGACCCCTCCACTTT	CASSHPTNTGPLHF
TRBV5-5	few	TRBJ1-5	NA	TGTGCCAGCAGCTGGGGGCTGATCGACAGGAGCAATCAGCCCCAGCATTTT	CASSWGLIDRSNQPQHF
TRBV27	few	TRBJ2-7	NA	TGTGCCAGCAGTTTATCGGTGGGCCTCGAGCAGTACTTC	CASSLSVGLEQYF
TRBV15	NA	TRBJ1-5	NA	TGTGCCACCAGCAAATCCCCAGGGGTTGGAGATCAGCCCCAGCATTTT	CATSKSPGVGDQPQHF
TRBV10-3	NA	TRBJ2-3	NA	TGTGCCATCAGTGAGTCTTCAAACAGGGGCACAGATACGCAGTATTTT	CAISESSNRGTDTQYF
TRBV4-1	NA	TRBJ2-5	TRBD1	TGCGCCAGCAGCCCTTCCGGGACAGGTATACAAGAGACCCAGTACTTC	CASSPSGTGIQETQYF
TRBV2	NA	TRBJ1-3	TRBD1	TGTGCCAGCAGTGCACAGGGGGCTGGAAACACCATATATTTT	CASSAQGAGNTIYF
TRBV7-2	NA	TRBJ2-7	TRBD1	TGTGCCAGCAGCTTCGGGGACAGGTACGAGCAGTACTTC	CASSFGDRYEQYF
TRBV5-1	few	TRBJ1-3	NA	TGCGCCAGCAGCTTGGTTCCCAGGCTTTTCTCTGGAAACACCATATATTTT	CASSLVPRLFSGNTIYF
TRBV6-5	NA	TRBJ1-2	TRBD1	TGTGCCAGCAGACCGGGACAGGGGGCTAACTATGGCTACACCTTC	CASRPGQGANYGYTF
TRBV7-8	NA	TRBJ2-7	NA	TGTGCCAGCAGCTTAGTAGGGGGTTGGGGGGGCGAGCAGTACTTC	CASSLVGGWGGEQYF
TRBV18	NA	TRBJ2-1	TRBD2	TGTGCCAGCTCACCATCGGCTAGCGGGGGGGCAAGTTTAATCAATGAGCAGTTCTTC	CASSPSASGGASLINEQFF
TRBV19	NA	TRBJ2-1	NA	TGTGCCAGTAGTTGGTCCGCAACAAATGAGCAGTTCTTC	CASSWSATNEQFF
TRBV9	NA	TRBJ1-4	NA	TGTGCCAGCAGACGGGGGGGGAGTGTGAATGAAAAACTGTTTTTT	CASRRGGSVNEKLFF
TRBV9	NA	TRBJ1-2	TRBD1	TGTGCCAGCAGCTCTTTCGACGTGGGCAGGGGGAGCGCTAACTATGGCTACACCTTC	CASSSFDVGRGSANYGYTF
TRBV10-3	NA	TRBJ2-7	TRBD2	TGTGCCATCAGTGGGGCCCCAGCGGGGAGCTCCTACGAGCAGTACTTC	CAISGAPAGSSYEQYF
TRBV14	NA	TRBJ2-7	NA	TGTGCCAGCAGCCAAGATTTTTGGGGGGAAGGCTTCTACGAGCAGTACTTC	CASSQDFWGEGFYEQYF
TRBV6-1	once	TRBJ1-3	NA	TGTGCCAGCCCGACCGGGACAACAACTGGAAACACCATATATTTT	CASPTGTTTGNTIYF
TRBV6-5	few	TRBJ2-5	TRBD2	TGTGCCAGCAGTCCGATGCGGGGGGCTACAGCGTACTTC	CASSPMRGATAYF
TRBV7-2	once	TRBJ2-7	TRBD2	TGTGCCAGCAGCAAGACTAGCGGGAGGGCCTCCTACGAGCAGTACTTC	CASSKTSGRASYEQYF
TRBV15	NA	TRBJ1-1	TRBD1	TGTGCCACCAGGAGGGACAGGGGCATGAACACTGAAGCTTTCTTT	CATRRDRGMNTEAFF
TRBV29-1	NA	TRBJ2-1	TRBD2	TGCAGCGATCTAATAGCGGGGGGGCCTGCTAATGAGCAGTTCTTC	CSDLIAGGPANEQFF
TRBV18	NA	TRBJ1-1	NA	TGTGCCAGCTCACCCGAAGGAGTGAACACTGAAGCTTTCTTT	CASSPEGVNTEAFF
TRBV7-7	NA	TRBJ2-5	NA	TGTGCTAGCAGTCCGGGCCCAGGGGAGACCCAGTACTTC	CASSPGPGETQYF
TRBV29-1	NA	TRBJ1-5	NA	TGCAGCGTTCCCCATCTGACAGGCGCGGATCAGCCCCAGCATTTT	CSVPHLTGADQPQHF